These 32 T cell receptor beta chains were sequenced from one sample in a study of blood T cell repertoires in COVID-19. The table came from immunoSEQ multiplex PCR; TCRdb's copy has only in-frame clones and leaves some out. The sample lists 150,000 to 200,000 clones; approximately 79% were seen once. Sequencing was done on a sample of PBMCs or T cells enriched from blood (not recorded which). The receptors were sampled from an older woman with acute COVID-19.

The chain recombines TRBV6-2 or TRBV6-3 with TRBJ1-1; D is uncertain. V lost 2 bases and J lost 7, with 8 bases in between. Per the germline V gene, CDR1 is MNHEY and CDR2 is SVGEGT. This CDR3 has 12 residues. Written as DNA, the CDR3 is TGTGCCAGCAGTTACATTGGGCTTGAAGCTTTCTTT. Translation: CASSYIGLEAFF.

The chain carries TRBV3-1 (or the pseudogene TRBV3-2) and TRBJ1-5, with D tentatively TRBD1 (5 bases). Trimming cost V 0 bases and J 1 base, with 10 bases left between them. The CDR3 sequence is 16 residues long. From germline, CDR1 is LGHDT and CDR2 YNNKEL (reference sequence). The CDR3 DNA reads as TGTGCCAGCAGCCAAGATGGGGGGGGGAGCAATCAGCCCCAGCATTTT. Encoded protein: CASSQDGGGSNQPQHF.

The chain recombines TRBV27 with TRBJ2-3; 13 positions match TRBD2. V shed 5 bases and J 10 bases; nucleotides not matched to a gene: 9. The CDR3 contains 15 residues. Germline-derived CDR1 and CDR2 are MNHEY and SMNVEV (reference sequence). CDR3 protein: CASSPRLAGGSSQYF. The CDR3 DNA is TGTGCCAGCAGTCCTAGACTAGCGGGGGGTTCATCGCAGTATTTT.

The chain has TRBV7-2 and TRBJ1-1, with a possible D match to TRBD1 (6 bases). CDR3 length equals 13 residues. Germline V gene sequence: CDR1 SGHTA, CDR2 FQGNSA. Trimming took 1 base from V and 6 from J, leaving 9 bases between them. The CDR3 region has the DNA TGTGCCAGCAGCTTAGGCCCAGGGGCTGAAGCTTTCTTT. It codes for CASSLGPGAEAFF. The full variable domain, with the rest looked up from reference TRBV7-2 and TRBJ1-1, is GAGVSQSPSNKVTEKGKDVELRCDPISGHTALYWYRQSLGQGLEFLIYFQGNSAPDKSGLPSDRFSAERTGGSVSTLTIQRTQQEDSAVYLCASSLGPGAEAFFGQGTRLTVV.

The rearrangement joins TRBV29-1 to TRBJ1-2; 7 bases are shared with TRBD1. V lost 4 bases and J lost 8; bases outside the gene matches: 10. CDR1 is SQVTM, CDR2 ANQGSEA, per germline. This CDR3 comprises 13 residues. CDR3 DNA: TGCAGCGTTGGGGACAGCCTCCCTAGGGGCTACACCTTC. Its translation is CSVGDSLPRGYTF. The variable domain in full, completed from reference TRBV29-1 and TRBJ1-2, reads SAVISQKPSRDICQRGTSLTIQCQVDSQVTMMFWYRQQPGQSLTLIATANQGSEATYESGFVIDKFPISRPNLTFSTLTVSNMSPEDSSIYLCSVGDSLPRGYTFGSGTRLTVV.

The chain carries TRBV19 and TRBJ1-5, with D uncertain. The CDR3 contains 14 residues. Deletions cut 9 bases from V and 4 bases from J, with 16 bases between. Germline CDR1 LNHDA, CDR2 SQIVND (reference sequence). CDR3 nucleotides: TGTGCCAGCCGGGCGTGGGAGTTTAATCAGCCCCAGCATTTT. Translated: CASRAWEFNQPQHF.

The chain combines TRBV5-4 with TRBJ1-2; D not resolved. V was clipped by 4 bases and J by 5 bases, with 15 bases between them. CDR3 length: 14 residues. Germline V gene lookup returns CDR1 SGHNT and CDR2 YYREEE (reference sequence). The CDR3 region has the DNA TGTGCCAGCAGCCCTGGCGGCACTACATATGGCTACACCTTC. Translating gives CASSPGGTTYGYTF.

V usage is TRBV18 and J usage is TRBJ1-2; D may be TRBD1 (5 bases). CDR3 size: 14 residues. V was trimmed by 3 bases and J by 6 bases, leaving 14 bases between them. Germline CDR1 reads KGHSH; CDR2 reads LQKENI. CDR3 residues: CASSPSGREDGYTF. The CDR3 region has the DNA TGTGCCAGCTCACCGTCCGGCAGGGAGGATGGCTACACCTTC.

V gene TRBV19 combines with J gene TRBJ2-3, with 7 bases matching TRBD2. After removal of 10 bases from V and 3 bases from J, the junction contained 13 bases not matched to a gene. This CDR3 comprises 15 residues. Germline lookup yields CDR1 LNHDA and CDR2 SQIVND (reference sequence). CDR3 nucleotides: TGTGCCACCAGGAAGGGTGCGGGAGAAACAGATACGCAGTATTTT. Translated, it gives CATRKGAGETDTQYF.

The V gene is TRBV27, the J gene TRBJ2-7; 8 bases are a match to TRBD1. After removal of 5 bases from V and 1 base from J, the junction contained 4 bases not matched to a gene. This CDR3 is built from 14 residues. In germline, CDR1 is MNHEY, CDR2 SMNVEV (reference sequence). CDR3 in DNA: TGTGCCAGCAGTCGACAGGGGCCGTCCTACGAGCAGTACTTC. Its translation: CASSRQGPSYEQYF.

V is TRBV24-1 and J is TRBJ2-7; TRBD1 matches at 7 bases. Germline CDR1 and CDR2: KGHDR and SFDVKD. The junction had 6 bases not matched to a gene; V was cut back by 3 bases and J by 5 bases. CDR3 length equals 14 residues. The CDR3 loop reads CATSDTTGYDEQYF. As DNA, the CDR3 is TGTGCCACCAGTGATACGACAGGGTACGACGAGCAGTACTTC.

This clone was counted a single time. This sequence joins TRBV19 and TRBJ2-1; 7 positions match TRBD1. CDR1 LNHDA and CDR2 SQIVND come from the germline V gene (reference sequence). The CDR3 extends over 14 amino acids. Unmatched junction bases numbered 9, after V lost 5 bases and J lost 8 bases. The CDR3 DNA is TGTGCCAGTAGTTTGACAGGGAGTTTCGATGAGCAGTTCTTC. This translates into CASSLTGSFDEQFF.

This clone was observed a single time. The V gene is TRBV7-7, the J gene TRBJ2-3, with 15 bases that match TRBD2. CDR3 length: 16 amino acids. From germline, CDR1 is SSHAT and CDR2 FNYEAQ (reference sequence). The V gene end was trimmed by 5 bases and the J gene end by 3 bases; junction bases not matched to a gene: 3. The CDR3 DNA follows: TGTGCCAGCAGCCCAGGACTAGCGGGAGGGACAGATACGCAGTATTTT. As protein: CASSPGLAGGTDTQYF.

The chain has TRBV5-5 and TRBJ2-1; D call uncertain. The germline V and J ends were trimmed by 1 base and 6 bases, with 8 bases remaining between them. Germline V gene data show CDR1 as SGHKS and CDR2 as YYEKEE (reference sequence). The CDR3 has 13 amino acids. The CDR3 region is CASSLSGVNEQFF. The DNA for the CDR3 is TGTGCCAGCAGCTTGTCCGGAGTCAATGAGCAGTTCTTC.

V is TRBV3-1 (or the pseudogene TRBV3-2) and J is TRBJ1-1; no reliable D call. The V gene's germline CDR1 is LGHDT and CDR2 YNNKEL (reference sequence). V dropped 4 bases and J dropped 3 bases, with 12 bases sitting between them. This CDR3 comprises 14 residues. The CDR3 loop is CASSRGSSDTEAFF. In DNA, the CDR3 is TGTGCCAGCAGCCGAGGGAGTTCGGACACTGAAGCTTTCTTT.

The rearrangement links TRBV9 to TRBJ2-2; 10 positions match TRBD1. Trimming at V came to 3 bases and at J to 7 bases, leaving 9 bases not matched to a gene. The CDR3 length is 16 residues. Germline V gene sequence: CDR1 SGDLS, CDR2 YYNGEE. The CDR3 here is CASSGSGQGLDGELFF. The DNA for the CDR3 is TGTGCCAGCAGCGGGTCGGGACAGGGGCTTGACGGGGAGCTGTTTTTT. Full variable domain (remainder filled in from reference TRBV9 and TRBJ2-2): DSGVTQTPKHLITATGQRVTLRCSPRSGDLSVYWYQQSLDQGLQFLIQYYNGEERAKGNILERFSAQQFPDLHSELNLSSLELGDSALYFCASSGSGQGLDGELFFGEGSRLTVL.

The chain links TRBV7-2 to TRBJ1-2; TRBD1 matches 7 bases. The ends lost 5 bases at V and 7 bases at J; junction bases unmatched: 7. CDR1 and CDR2 from the germline V gene are SGHTA and FQGNSA. CDR3 size: 13 residues. CDR3 DNA sequence: TGTGCCAGCAGCCCTGACAGGGTGGGTGGCTACACCTTC. Protein: CASSPDRVGGYTF.

The CDR3 region has the DNA TGTGCCAGCTCACCCTCCGGGACAGGGGGCGTGGAGACCCAGTACTTC. Amino acid sequence: CASSPSGTGGVETQYF. This rearrangement joins TRBV18 to TRBJ2-5; the match to TRBD1 covers 12 bases. The V and J ends lost 3 bases and 5 bases, in that order; junction bases with no gene match: 7. This CDR3 is built from 16 residues. Germline lookup yields CDR1 KGHSH and CDR2 LQKENI. The full variable domain, in which reference TRBV18 and TRBJ2-5 provide the parts outside the CDR3, is NAGVMQNPRHLVRRRGQEARLRCSPMKGHSHVYWYRQLPEEGLKFMVYLQKENIIDESGMPKERFSAEFPKEGPSILRIQQVVRGDSAAYFCASSPSGTGGVETQYFGPGTRLLVL.

V usage is TRBV20-1 and J usage is TRBJ2-7, with D uncertain. In germline, CDR1 is DFQATT, CDR2 SNEGSKA (reference sequence). The V gene lost 5 bases and the J gene lost 4 bases, with 6 bases spanning the gap. This CDR3 contains 10 residues. CDR3 sequence reads: CSAGQYEQYV. In nucleotides, the CDR3 is TGCAGTGCTGGCCAGTACGAGCAGTACGTC.

J is TRBJ2-7 and V is TRBV9; D is perhaps TRBD2 (5 bases). The CDR3 has 14 amino acids. Germline CDR1 and CDR2: SGDLS and YYNGEE. Trimming took 4 bases from V and 0 from J, leaving 11 bases between them. Here the CDR3 reads CASSTTTSSYEQYF. DNA of the CDR3: TGTGCCAGCAGCACCACTACTAGCTCCTACGAGCAGTACTTC.

This chain uses TRBV7-9 with TRBJ2-5; 13 positions match TRBD2. Trimming took 6 bases from V and 4 from J; bases not matched to a gene: 5. The CDR3 is 15 residues long. Germline CDR1 is SEHNR and CDR2 is FQNEAQ (reference sequence). CDR3: CASRLAGGPVETQYF. DNA of the CDR3: TGTGCCAGCAGACTAGCGGGGGGGCCGGTAGAGACCCAGTACTTC.

V and J are TRBV7-8 and TRBJ2-2, with TRBD1 as a possible D gene (5 bases). The CDR3 totals 14 residues. Between the trimmed V and J ends, which lost 2 bases and 4 bases, there was a span of 8 bases. Germline values: CDR1 SGHVS, CDR2 FQNEAQ. DNA for the CDR3: TGTGCCAGCAGCTTAAGCAGGGTCACCGGGGAGCTGTTTTTT. Its translation is CASSLSRVTGELFF.

This clone was picked up many times. V usage is TRBV7-2 and J usage is TRBJ1-1, with no clear D. Germline CDR1 reads SGHTA; CDR2 reads FQGNSA. The V and J ends lost 6 bases and 2 bases respectively, with 10 bases between them. The CDR3 runs 13 residues. The CDR3 reads CASRGGRNTEAFF. Written as DNA, the CDR3 is TGTGCCAGCAGGGGTGGGAGAAACACTGAAGCTTTCTTT.

This clone has only a few counts. This chain joins TRBV5-5 and TRBJ1-6; 8 nucleotides line up with TRBD1. CDR3 length: 17 residues. V was pared by 3 bases and J by 0 bases, with 5 bases of the junction left unmatched. Germline assignment: CDR1 SGHKS and CDR2 YYEKEE (reference sequence). Here the CDR3 DNA reads TGTGCCAGCAGCTACCGGGACAGGAGCTCCTATAATTCACCCCTCCACTTT. Translation: CASSYRDRSSYNSPLHF.

V and J are TRBV2 and TRBJ2-3, with D perhaps matching TRBD1 (6 bases). The length of the CDR3 is 16 residues. V gave up 6 bases and J gave up 0 bases, with 16 bases separating them. In germline, CDR1 is SNHLY, CDR2 FYNNEI. CDR3 coding DNA: TGTGCCAGCAGATCACAGGGAGCTGTCAGCACAGATACGCAGTATTTT. This sequence encodes CASRSQGAVSTDTQYF.

The J gene is TRBJ1-3, the V gene TRBV10-1, with a tentative D call TRBD1 (5 bases). This CDR3 has 13 amino acids. Germline V gene data show CDR1 as WNHNN and CDR2 as SYGVQD (reference sequence). Deletions cut 6 bases from V and 1 base from J, with 7 bases between. CDR3 amino acids: CASSGTSGNTIYF. The CDR3 DNA is TGCGCCAGCAGCGGGACTTCTGGAAACACCATATATTTT.

V usage is TRBV19 and J usage is TRBJ2-1, with 10 positions matching TRBD2. The CDR3 length is 14 residues. Germline V gives CDR1 LNHDA, CDR2 SQIVND (reference sequence). V lost 3 bases and J lost 16; bases outside the gene matches: 12. The CDR3 protein is CASSIGLAGELPFF. The DNA of the CDR3 is TGTGCCAGTAGTATTGGTCTAGCGGGGGAGCTTCCATTCTTC.

The rearrangement joins TRBV19 to TRBJ1-2; D perhaps matches TRBD1 (6 bases). Trimming took off 5 bases at V and 4 bases at J, with 11 bases between the two ends. Germline V CDR1 and CDR2: LNHDA, SQIVND (reference sequence). The length of the CDR3 is 13 residues. In DNA, the CDR3 is TGTGCCAGTAGTCAAACAGGGATCTATGGCTACACCTTC. This sequence encodes CASSQTGIYGYTF.

The rearrangement uses TRBV6-6 and TRBJ2-7; D remains ambiguous. This CDR3 region has 12 residues. V gave up 5 bases and J gave up 4 bases, with 9 bases separating them. Germline V gives CDR1 MNHNY, CDR2 SVGAGI (reference sequence). The CDR3 here is CASSPTDYEQYV. CDR3 nucleotide sequence: TGTGCCAGCAGTCCCACAGATTACGAGCAGTACGTC.

The chain joins TRBV5-4 to TRBJ2-3; TRBD2 is a possible D gene (5 bases). V shed 4 bases and J shed 0 bases, with 12 bases lying between them. The CDR3 is 15 residues long. From germline, CDR1 is SGHNT and CDR2 YYREEE (reference sequence). CDR3 DNA: TGTGCCAGCAGCGGCGGGTCGACTAGCACAGATACGCAGTATTTT. It yields the protein CASSGGSTSTDTQYF.

V and J are TRBV9 and TRBJ2-3; no reliable D call. Germline assignment: CDR1 SGDLS and CDR2 YYNGEE. V gave up 1 base and J gave up 6 bases, with 12 bases separating them. This CDR3 is built from 14 residues. Here the CDR3 reads CASSVPSRSDTQYF. Written as DNA, the CDR3 is TGTGCCAGCAGCGTACCTAGTCGGTCCGATACGCAGTATTTT.

This sequence joins TRBV11-3 and TRBJ1-5; 11 bases are a match to TRBD1. The V segment lost 0 bases and the J segment 4 bases; nucleotides outside the gene matches: 8. Germline V gene data show CDR1 as SGHNT and CDR2 as YENEEA. This CDR3 spans 18 amino acids. CDR3 DNA: TGTGCCAGCAGCTTAGATTTCCGGGACAGGGGGTATAATCAGCCCCAGCATTTT. This encodes CASSLDFRDRGYNQPQHF.